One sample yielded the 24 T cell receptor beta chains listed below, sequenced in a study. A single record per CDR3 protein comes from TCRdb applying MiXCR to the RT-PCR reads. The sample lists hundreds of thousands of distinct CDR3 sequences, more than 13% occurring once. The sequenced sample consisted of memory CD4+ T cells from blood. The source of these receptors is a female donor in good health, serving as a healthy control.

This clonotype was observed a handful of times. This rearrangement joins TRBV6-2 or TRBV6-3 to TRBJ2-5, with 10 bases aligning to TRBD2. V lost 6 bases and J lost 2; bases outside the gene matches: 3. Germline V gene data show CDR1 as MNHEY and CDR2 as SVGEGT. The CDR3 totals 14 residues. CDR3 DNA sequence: TGTGCCAGCAGGGCAGCGGGGGGGCAAGAGACCCAGTACTTC. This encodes CASRAAGGQETQYF.

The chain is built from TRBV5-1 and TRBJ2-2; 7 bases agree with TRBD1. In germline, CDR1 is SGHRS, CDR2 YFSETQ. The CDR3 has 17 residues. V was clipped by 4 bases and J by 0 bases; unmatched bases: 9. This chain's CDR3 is CASSPYVQGPNTGELFF. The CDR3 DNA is TGCGCCAGCAGCCCTTACGTACAGGGGCCGAACACCGGGGAGCTGTTTTTT.

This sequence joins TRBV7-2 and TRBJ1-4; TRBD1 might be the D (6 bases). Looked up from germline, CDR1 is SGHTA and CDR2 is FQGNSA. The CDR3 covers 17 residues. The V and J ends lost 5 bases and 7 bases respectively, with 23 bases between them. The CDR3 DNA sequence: TGTGCCAGCAGCCCCACAATTCCAGGGGCCGGCAGTGAAAAACTGTTTTTT. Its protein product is CASSPTIPGAGSEKLFF. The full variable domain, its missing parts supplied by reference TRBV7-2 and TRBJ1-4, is GAGVSQSPSNKVTEKGKDVELRCDPISGHTALYWYRQSLGQGLEFLIYFQGNSAPDKSGLPSDRFSAERTGGSVSTLTIQRTQQEDSAVYLCASSPTIPGAGSEKLFFGSGTQLSVL.

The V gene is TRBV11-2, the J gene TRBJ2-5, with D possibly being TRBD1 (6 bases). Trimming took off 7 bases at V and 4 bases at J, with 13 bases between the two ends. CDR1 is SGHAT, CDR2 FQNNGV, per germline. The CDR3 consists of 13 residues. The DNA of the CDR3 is TGTGCCAGCACCGAGGGCAGGGGAGAGACCCAGTACTTC. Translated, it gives CASTEGRGETQYF.

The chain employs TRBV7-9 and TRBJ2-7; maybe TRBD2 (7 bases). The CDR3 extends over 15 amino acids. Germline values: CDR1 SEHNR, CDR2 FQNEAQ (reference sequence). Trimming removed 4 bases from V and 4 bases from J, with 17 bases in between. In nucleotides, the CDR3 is TGTGCCAGCAGCTCCCATGGGGGGGCCCCTTACGAGCAGTACTTC. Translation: CASSSHGGAPYEQYF.

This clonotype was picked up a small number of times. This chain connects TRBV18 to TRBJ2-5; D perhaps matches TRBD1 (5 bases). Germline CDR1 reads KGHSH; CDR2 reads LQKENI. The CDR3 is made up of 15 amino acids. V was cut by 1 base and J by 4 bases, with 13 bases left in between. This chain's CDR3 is CASSPRPQGRETQYF. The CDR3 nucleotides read TGTGCCAGCTCACCACGACCTCAGGGTCGAGAGACCCAGTACTTC.

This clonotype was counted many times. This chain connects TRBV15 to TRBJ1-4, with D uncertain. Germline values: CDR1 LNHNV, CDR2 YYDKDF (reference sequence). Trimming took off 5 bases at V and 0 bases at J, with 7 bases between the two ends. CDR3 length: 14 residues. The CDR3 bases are TGTGCCACCAGCCCCCGAGCAACTAATGAAAAACTGTTTTTT. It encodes CATSPRATNEKLFF.

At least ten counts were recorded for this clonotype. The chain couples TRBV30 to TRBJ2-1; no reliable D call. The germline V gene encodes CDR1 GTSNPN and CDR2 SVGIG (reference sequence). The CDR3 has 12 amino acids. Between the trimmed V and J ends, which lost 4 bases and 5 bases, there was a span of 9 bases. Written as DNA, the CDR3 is TGTGCCTGGACCGGAGTTAACAATGAGCAGTTCTTC. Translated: CAWTGVNNEQFF. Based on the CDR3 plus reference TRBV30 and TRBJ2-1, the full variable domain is SQTIHQWPATLVQPVGSPLSLECTVEGTSNPNLYWYRQAAGRGLQLLFYSVGIGQISSEVPQNLSASRPQDRQFILSSKKLLLSDSGFYLCAWTGVNNEQFFGPGTRLTVL.

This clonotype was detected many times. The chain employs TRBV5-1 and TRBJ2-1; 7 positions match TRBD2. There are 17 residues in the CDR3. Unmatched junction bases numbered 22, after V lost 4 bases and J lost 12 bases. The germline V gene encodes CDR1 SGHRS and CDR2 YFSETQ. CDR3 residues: CASSPEPGTTPLRGQFF. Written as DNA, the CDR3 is TGCGCCAGCAGCCCAGAGCCGGGGACTACCCCCCTCCGTGGGCAGTTCTTC. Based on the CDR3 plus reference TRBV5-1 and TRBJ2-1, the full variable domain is KAGVTQTPRYLIKTRGQQVTLSCSPISGHRSVSWYQQTPGQGLQFLFEYFSETQRNKGNFPGRFSGRQFSNSRSEMNVSTLELGDSALYLCASSPEPGTTPLRGQFFGPGTRLTVL.

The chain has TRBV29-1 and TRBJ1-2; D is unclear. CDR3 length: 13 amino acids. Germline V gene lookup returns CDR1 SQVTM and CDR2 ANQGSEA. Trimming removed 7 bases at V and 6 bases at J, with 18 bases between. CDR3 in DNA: TGCAGCGCTTTAGAAGGTTTCCGTGATGGCTACACCTTC. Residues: CSALEGFRDGYTF.

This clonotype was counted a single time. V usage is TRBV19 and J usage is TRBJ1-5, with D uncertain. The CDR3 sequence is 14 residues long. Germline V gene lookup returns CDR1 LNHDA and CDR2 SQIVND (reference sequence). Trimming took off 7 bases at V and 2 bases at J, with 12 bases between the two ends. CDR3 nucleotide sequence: TGTGCCAGTATTATCCAGGAACGCAATCAGCCCCAGCATTTT. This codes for CASIIQERNQPQHF.

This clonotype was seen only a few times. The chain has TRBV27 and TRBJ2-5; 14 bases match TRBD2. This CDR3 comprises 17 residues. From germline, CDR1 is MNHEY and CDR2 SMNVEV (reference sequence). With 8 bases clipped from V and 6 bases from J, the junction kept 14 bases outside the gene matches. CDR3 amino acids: CASGSPRLAGGYQTQYF. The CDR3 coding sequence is TGTGCCAGCGGATCACCTCGACTAGCGGGAGGGTATCAGACCCAGTACTTC.

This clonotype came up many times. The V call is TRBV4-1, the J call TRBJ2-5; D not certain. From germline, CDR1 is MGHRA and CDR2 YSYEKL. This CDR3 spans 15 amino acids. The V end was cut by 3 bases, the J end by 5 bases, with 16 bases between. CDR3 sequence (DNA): TGCGCCAGCAGCCAGGCCCAGATTACTCCGGAGACCCAGTACTTC. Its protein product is CASSQAQITPETQYF.

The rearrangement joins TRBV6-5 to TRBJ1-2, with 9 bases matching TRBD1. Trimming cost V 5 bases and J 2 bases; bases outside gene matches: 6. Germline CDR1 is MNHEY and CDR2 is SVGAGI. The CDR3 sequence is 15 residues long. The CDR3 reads CASSAGQGENYGYTF. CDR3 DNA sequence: TGTGCCAGCAGTGCGGGACAGGGCGAGAACTATGGCTACACCTTC.

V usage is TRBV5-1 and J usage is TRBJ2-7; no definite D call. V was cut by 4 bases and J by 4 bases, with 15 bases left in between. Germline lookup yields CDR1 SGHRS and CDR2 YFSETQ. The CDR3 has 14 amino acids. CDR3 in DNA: TGCGCCAGCAGCCACGATTTAGGGTTATACGAGCAGTACTTC. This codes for CASSHDLGLYEQYF.

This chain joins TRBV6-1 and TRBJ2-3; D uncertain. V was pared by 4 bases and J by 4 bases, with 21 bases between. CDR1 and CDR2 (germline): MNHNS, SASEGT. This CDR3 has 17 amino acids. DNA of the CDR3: TGTGCCAGCAGTGCCCGTGGGTCAGCGAGTGTTCCAGATACGCAGTATTTT. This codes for CASSARGSASVPDTQYF.

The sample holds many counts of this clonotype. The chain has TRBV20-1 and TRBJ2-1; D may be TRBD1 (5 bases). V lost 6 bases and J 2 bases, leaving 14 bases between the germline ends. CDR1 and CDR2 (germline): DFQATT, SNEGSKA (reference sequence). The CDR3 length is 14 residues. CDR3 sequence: CSAGTTAAYNEQFF. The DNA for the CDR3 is TGCAGTGCGGGAACGACAGCAGCCTACAATGAGCAGTTCTTC.

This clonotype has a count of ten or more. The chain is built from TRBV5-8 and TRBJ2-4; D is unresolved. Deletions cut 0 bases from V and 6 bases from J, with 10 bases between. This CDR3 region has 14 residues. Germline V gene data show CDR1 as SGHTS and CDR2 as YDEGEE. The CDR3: CASSLGVVGNIQYF. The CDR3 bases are TGTGCCAGCAGCTTGGGGGTTGTGGGAAACATTCAGTACTTC.

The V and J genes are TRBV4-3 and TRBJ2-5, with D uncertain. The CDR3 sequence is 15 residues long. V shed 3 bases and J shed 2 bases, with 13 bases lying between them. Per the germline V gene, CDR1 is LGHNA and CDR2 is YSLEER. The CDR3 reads CASSQSLNPQETQYF. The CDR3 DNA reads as TGCGCCAGCAGCCAGAGCCTAAACCCTCAAGAGACCCAGTACTTC.

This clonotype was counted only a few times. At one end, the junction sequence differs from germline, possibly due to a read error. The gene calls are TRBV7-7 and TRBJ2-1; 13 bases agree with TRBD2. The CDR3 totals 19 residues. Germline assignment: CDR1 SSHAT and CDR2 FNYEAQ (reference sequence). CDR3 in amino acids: CASSPTTSGRASSYNEQFF. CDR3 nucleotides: TGTGCTAGCAGCCCCACTACTAGCGGGAGGGCCTCTTCCTACAATGAGCAGTTCTTC.

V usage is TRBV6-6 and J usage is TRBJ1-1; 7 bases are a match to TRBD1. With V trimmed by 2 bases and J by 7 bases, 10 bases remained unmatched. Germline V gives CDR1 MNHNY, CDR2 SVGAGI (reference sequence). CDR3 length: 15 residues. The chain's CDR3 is CASSYTGQRNIEAFF. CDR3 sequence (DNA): TGTGCCAGCAGTTACACGGGACAGAGAAATATTGAAGCTTTCTTT.

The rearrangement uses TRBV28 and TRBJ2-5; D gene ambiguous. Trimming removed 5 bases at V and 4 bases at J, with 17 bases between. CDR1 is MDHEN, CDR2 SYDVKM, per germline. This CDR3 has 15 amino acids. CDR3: CASSPGFAWRETQYF. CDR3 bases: TGTGCCAGCAGTCCCGGGTTTGCGTGGCGAGAGACCCAGTACTTC.

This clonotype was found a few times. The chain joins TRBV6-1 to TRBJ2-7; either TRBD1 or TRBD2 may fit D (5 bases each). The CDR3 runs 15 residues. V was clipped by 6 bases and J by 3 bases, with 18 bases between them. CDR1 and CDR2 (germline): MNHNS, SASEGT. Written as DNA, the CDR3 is TGTGCCAGCAGCGCCACGGACTTGAGGGGCTACGAGCAGTACTTC. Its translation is CASSATDLRGYEQYF.

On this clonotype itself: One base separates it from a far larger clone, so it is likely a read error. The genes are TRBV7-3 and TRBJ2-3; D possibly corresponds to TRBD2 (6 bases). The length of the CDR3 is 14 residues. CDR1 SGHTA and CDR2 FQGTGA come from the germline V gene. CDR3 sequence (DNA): TGTGCCAGCAGCTTAGGAGGGAGCACAGATACGCATTATTTT. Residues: CASSLGGSTDTHYF.